This T cell receptor (beta chain) was recorded in a study of T cell repertoires in cytomegalovirus infection. About the study: CMV infection together with matching HLA type was indicated by public TCR beta signatures. Points from the study as a whole: Clonotype analysis showed dominance of the ex vivo response by HLA-C-restricted CMV-specific TCR beta clonotypes. People with CMV and the relevant HLA were identified by cumulative public TCR beta family frequency.

With regard to this clonotype: Its antigen is unidentified.

TCRdb reprocessed the reads with MiXCR, giving one entry per CDR3 protein. This sample has about 740,000 distinct CDR3 sequences, with 35% found just once. J lost 9 bases, V lost 6 bases, and 12 bases had no gene match. The CDR3 is 14 residues long. CDR1 and CDR2 (germline): DFQATT, SNEGSKA (reference sequence). This receptor was obtained from a human donor in good health (CMV status not recorded). Some clones in this sample may be carry-over from other donors' samples. This sequence joins TRBV20-1 and TRBJ2-1; 9 nucleotides line up with TRBD1. Material: PBMCs. Here the CDR3 reads CSAHRDRAVGEQFF. CDR3 DNA: TGCAGTGCCCACCGGGACAGGGCGGTTGGTGAGCAGTTCTTC.